This TCR beta chain was sequenced for a study of T cell responses to AZD1222 COVID-19 vaccine. Generated by immunoSEQ multiplex PCR, the TCRdb table keeps only in-frame clones and is missing some. The table records about 150,000 clones, around 89% of them present only once. Findings and limits, study-wide: Spike-specific TCR breadth rose after two AZD1222 doses, and depth rose as well. Baseline seropositivity characterized only a handful of AZD1222 recipients.

Germline assignment: CDR1 PRHDT and CDR2 FYEKMQ (reference sequence). The CDR3 has 11 amino acids. V lost 4 bases, J lost 4 bases, and 4 bases lay in between. Concerning this clone itself: Its antigen is currently unknown.

The sample in question was peripheral blood, obtained on day 0 of AZD1222 vaccination. This receptor was identified in an adult in good health. The chain couples TRBV13 to TRBJ2-5; no definite D call. This CDR3 reads CASSSRETQYF. The CDR3 DNA is TGTGCCAGCAGCTCCAGAGAGACCCAGTACTTC.